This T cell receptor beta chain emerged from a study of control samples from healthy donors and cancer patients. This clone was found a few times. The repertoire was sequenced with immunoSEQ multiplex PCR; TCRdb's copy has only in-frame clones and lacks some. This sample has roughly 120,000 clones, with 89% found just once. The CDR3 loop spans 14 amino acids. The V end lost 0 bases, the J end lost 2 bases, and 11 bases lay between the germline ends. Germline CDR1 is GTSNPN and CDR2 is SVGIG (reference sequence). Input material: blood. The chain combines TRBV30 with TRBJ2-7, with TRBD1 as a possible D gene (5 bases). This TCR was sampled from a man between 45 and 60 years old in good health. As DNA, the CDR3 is TGTGCCTGGAGTGTGTGGGGCCAGACCTACGAGCAGTACTTC. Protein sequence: CAWSVWGQTYEQYF. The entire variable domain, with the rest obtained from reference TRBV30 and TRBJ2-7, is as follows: SQTIHQWPATLVQPVGSPLSLECTVEGTSNPNLYWYRQAAGRGLQLLFYSVGIGQISSEVPQNLSASRPQDRQFILSSKKLLLSDSGFYLCAWSVWGQTYEQYFGPGTRLTVT.